The 27 T cell receptor beta chains below come from one sample, sequenced in a study of read filtering for tumor transcriptome and immune sequencing. From 400 to 450 ng of RNA, a library with molecular barcoded alpha/delta and beta/gamma adaptors was made. TCRdb re-derived calls from the reads in MiXCR, one entry per CDR3 protein. The sample has tens of thousands of distinct CDR3 sequences; around 20% are singletons. The specimen was a population of CD138-negative cells sorted from bone marrow. The receptor set was obtained from a donor older than 35 with multiple myeloma.

This clonotype was observed at least ten times. V is TRBV20-1 and J is TRBJ2-7, with TRBD2 matching over 13 bases. Germline V gene data show CDR1 as DFQATT and CDR2 as SNEGSKA (reference sequence). The CDR3 loop spans 13 amino acids. Unmatched junction bases numbered 7, after V lost 5 bases and J lost 9 bases. The CDR3 here is CSAALAGGQGQYF. The CDR3 DNA is TGCAGTGCTGCACTAGCGGGGGGGCAAGGGCAGTACTTC.

In its sample, this clonotype was seen many times. A single base separates this from a much larger clone, so it may be a read error. The chain employs TRBV13 and TRBJ2-6; no definite D call. From germline, CDR1 is PRHDT and CDR2 FYEKMQ (reference sequence). The CDR3 is 15 amino acids. Trimming cost V 1 base and J 0 bases, with 4 bases left between them. The CDR3 here is CASSLASSGANVLTF. The DNA of the CDR3 is TGTGCCAGCAGCTTAGCAAGCTCTGGGGCCAACGTCCTGACTTTC.

To note about this clonotype: Without the conserved terminal phenylalanine or tryptophan, this CDR3 likely stems from a read error. No DNA is shown, since the ends of the CDR3 on it are uncertain; the CDR3 is the one TCRdb lists. The rearrangement uses TRBV30 and TRBJ1-1. The CDR3 has 11 amino acids, counting both end residues. Germline V gives CDR1 GTSNPN, CDR2 SVGIG (reference sequence). Here the CDR3 reads CAHNRLTEAFS.

The sample holds many counts of this clonotype. This sequence joins TRBV20-1 and TRBJ1-1; perhaps TRBD1 as D (5 bases). The length of the CDR3 is 20 residues. V dropped 6 bases and J dropped 1 base, with 33 bases sitting between them. Germline V gene data show CDR1 as DFQATT and CDR2 as SNEGSKA (reference sequence). The chain's CDR3 is CSAKTPTGGVEDRRNTEAFF. In DNA, the CDR3 is TGCAGTGCCAAGACTCCAACTGGGGGGGTCGAAGACAGACGGAACACTGAAGCTTTCTTT.

This clonotype was recorded many times. This chain joins TRBV29-1 and TRBJ2-3; possible D gene TRBD1, 6 bases. The CDR3 has 13 residues. Germline V gene lookup returns CDR1 SQVTM and CDR2 ANQGSEA. V was pared by 7 bases and J by 1 base, with 12 bases between. CDR3 sequence: CSETQGGTDTQYF. The DNA for the CDR3 is TGCAGCGAAACACAGGGAGGCACAGATACGCAGTATTTT.

This clonotype has a handful of counts. A single base separates this from a much larger clone, so it may be a read error. The genes are TRBV19 and TRBJ2-1; 9 nucleotides line up with TRBD1. The V gene's germline CDR1 is LNHDA and CDR2 SQIVND (reference sequence). This CDR3 comprises 17 residues. CDR3 residues: CAGSIVRGDRVSNEQFF. Written as DNA, the CDR3 is TGTGCCGGTAGTATAGTTAGGGGGGACAGGGTTTCCAATGAGCAGTTCTTC.

This clonotype has ten or more counts. The J gene is TRBJ1-1, the V gene TRBV2, with D hard to call. The V gene lost 5 bases and the J gene lost 0 bases, with 10 bases spanning the gap. Germline CDR1 and CDR2: SNHLY and FYNNEI. This CDR3 is 14 amino acids long. CDR3 coding DNA: TGTGCCAGCAGTCGGTTCTTTATGAACACTGAAGCTTTCTTT. Translated, it gives CASSRFFMNTEAFF.

To note about this clonotype: A much larger clonotype is one base distant, so this may be a read error. This CDR3 is CAWSAGTYTNEQFF. Here the CDR3 DNA reads TGTGCCTGGAGTGCCGGGACGTACACCAATGAGCAGTTCTTC. This sequence joins TRBV30 and TRBJ2-1, with D perhaps TRBD1 or TRBD2 (5 bases each). V gave up 1 base and J gave up 6 bases, with 13 bases separating them. The CDR3 sequence is 14 residues long. Looked up from germline, CDR1 is GTSNPN and CDR2 is SVGIG (reference sequence).

This clonotype was found many times. V gene TRBV28 combines with J gene TRBJ2-3; 10 bases are a match to TRBD2. Germline lookup yields CDR1 MDHEN and CDR2 SYDVKM. There are 14 residues in the CDR3. CDR3 nucleotide sequence: TGTGCTATAACAAAGCGGGAGGGCCCGGATACGCAGTATTTT. It encodes CAITKREGPDTQYF.

This clonotype was observed a few times. The chain has TRBV5-5 and TRBJ1-1; D is uncertain. Germline CDR1 SGHKS, CDR2 YYEKEE (reference sequence). This CDR3 has 16 residues. V was clipped by 0 bases and J by 6 bases, with 18 bases between them. The CDR3 sequence: CASSLEGVTGGAEAFF. The CDR3 region has the DNA TGTGCCAGCAGCTTGGAGGGAGTAACGGGAGGCGCTGAAGCTTTCTTT.

In the case of this clonotype: This likely stems from a read error, as it lies one base from a far larger clone. The CDR3 end shows no conserved phenylalanine or tryptophan, and so a read error is likely. J is TRBJ2-1 and V is TRBV6-1, with 7 bases fitting TRBD2. The CDR3 runs 14 residues. The germline V gene encodes CDR1 MNHNS and CDR2 SASEGT. The V gene end was trimmed by 6 bases and the J gene end by 3 bases; junction bases not matched to a gene: 5. The chain's CDR3 is CASSGASGYNEQFC. CDR3 nucleotides: TGTGCCAGCAGCGGGGCTAGCGGCTACAATGAGCAGTTCTGC.

This clonotype has ten or more counts. The J gene is TRBJ1-1, the V gene TRBV4-2, with D possibly TRBD1 on 6 matching bases. This CDR3 is built from 15 residues. From germline, CDR1 is LGHNA and CDR2 YNFKEQ. The V end lost 0 bases, the J end lost 1 base, and 9 bases lay between the germline ends. The CDR3 spells CASSQDGGQNTEAFF. CDR3 DNA: TGTGCCAGCAGCCAAGATGGGGGGCAGAACACTGAAGCTTTCTTT.

This clonotype has a count of ten or more. The J gene is TRBJ1-2, the V gene TRBV20-1, with D unresolved. The CDR3 has 15 residues. V was cut by 0 bases and J by 1 base, with 12 bases left in between. Germline V gives CDR1 DFQATT, CDR2 SNEGSKA (reference sequence). The CDR3 region has the DNA TGCAGTGCTAGAGAGGCAGTTACACTTAACTATGGCTACACCTTC. Encoded protein: CSAREAVTLNYGYTF.

This clonotype was recorded at least ten times. The J gene is TRBJ2-5, the V gene TRBV12-3 or TRBV12-4; perhaps TRBD1 as D (5 bases). V was cut by 4 bases and J by 2 bases, with 11 bases left in between. This CDR3 comprises 14 residues. DNA for the CDR3: TGTGCCAGCAGTTCACAGGAGACTCAAGAGACCCAGTACTTC. Translating gives CASSSQETQETQYF.

Concerning this clonotype itself: A much larger clone lies one base from this, so it may be a read error. The rearrangement uses TRBV19 and TRBJ1-5; TRBD1 is a possible D gene (6 bases). Trimming shortened V by 5 bases and J by 4 bases, and 12 bases separated the two germline ends. Germline values: CDR1 LNHDA, CDR2 SQIVND (reference sequence). This CDR3 is built from 14 residues. CDR3 DNA: TGTGCCAGTAGTCCGGGACATCAAAATCAGCCCCAGCATTTT. The encoded protein is CASSPGHQNQPQHF.

This clonotype was detected a few times. The chain has TRBV6-5 and TRBJ1-5; D gene ambiguous. CDR1 and CDR2 from the germline V gene are MNHEY and SVGAGI. Trimming pared 5 bases from V and 0 bases from J, leaving 5 bases between. This CDR3 spans 13 amino acids. The CDR3 DNA follows: TGTGCCAGCAGTGATGGTAGCAATCAGCCCCAGCATTTT. It is translated as CASSDGSNQPQHF.

V is TRBV10-3 and J is TRBJ2-6, with D unclear. CDR1 ENHRY and CDR2 SYGVKD come from the germline V gene. The V end was cut by 1 base, the J end by 0 bases, with 10 bases between. This CDR3 region has 17 residues. The CDR3 reads CAISELDVHSGANVLTF. The DNA for the CDR3 is TGTGCCATCAGTGAGTTGGACGTACACTCTGGGGCCAACGTCCTGACTTTC.

The table lists this clonotype with many counts. The chain combines TRBV5-1 with TRBJ2-1; no clear D. The CDR3 is 9 amino acids. Germline loops: CDR1 SGHRS, CDR2 YFSETQ. V gave up 8 bases and J gave up 8 bases, with 5 bases separating them. CDR3 sequence (DNA): TGCGCCAGACTGGATGAGCAGTTCTTC. Protein: CARLDEQFF.

The sample holds many counts of this clonotype. The V gene is TRBV14, the J gene TRBJ2-1; tentative D call: TRBD2 (5 bases). The CDR3 sequence is 14 residues long. V lost 4 bases to trimming and J lost 4 bases, with 11 bases between them. CDR1 is SGHDN, CDR2 FVKESK, per germline. The CDR3 region has the DNA TGTGCCAGCAGCCCGAGGGAGATATACAATGAGCAGTTCTTC. Protein sequence: CASSPREIYNEQFF.

To note about this clonotype: Germline is not matched at one junction end, which may reflect a read error. The chain carries TRBV5-1 and TRBJ2-1; the D is unclear. CDR3 size: 14 residues. Germline CDR1 and CDR2: SGHRS and YFSETQ. The CDR3 loop is CASSLERSYNGQFF. The CDR3 region has the DNA TGCGCCAGCAGCTTGGAAAGATCCTACAATGGGCAGTTCTTC.

This clonotype appeared many times. The rearrangement links TRBV12-3 or TRBV12-4 to TRBJ2-6, with a possible D match to TRBD2 (5 bases). The CDR3 is 14 residues long. Trimming took 7 bases from V and 1 from J, leaving 8 bases between them. CDR3 nucleotides: TGTGCCAGCAAGAGGGAATCTGGGGCCAACGTCCTGACTTTC. This codes for CASKRESGANVLTF.

This clonotype was recorded many times. The V call is TRBV14, the J call TRBJ2-2; D tentatively fits TRBD1 or TRBD2 (5 bases each). Germline V gene lookup returns CDR1 SGHDN and CDR2 FVKESK. There are 15 residues in the CDR3. V dropped 1 base and J dropped 5 bases, with 11 bases sitting between them. CDR3 nucleotides: TGTGCCAGCAGCCAAGGGGGGTTTCGGACCGGGGAGCTGTTTTTT. Protein sequence: CASSQGGFRTGELFF. Based on the CDR3 plus reference TRBV14 and TRBJ2-2, the full variable domain is EAGVTQFPSHSVIEKGQTVTLRCDPISGHDNLYWYRRVMGKEIKFLLHFVKESKQDESGMPNNRFLAERTGGTYSTLKVQPAELEDSGVYFCASSQGGFRTGELFFGEGSRLTVL.

The table lists this clonotype with many counts. V is TRBV20-1 and J is TRBJ2-6; 7 bases are a match to TRBD1. This CDR3 contains 14 residues. The germline gives CDR1 DFQATT, CDR2 SNEGSKA (reference sequence). V lost 5 bases and J lost 3; bases outside the gene matches: 4. The chain's CDR3 is CSALGGGGANVLTF. For the CDR3, the DNA is TGCAGTGCTCTAGGGGGCGGTGGGGCCAACGTCCTGACTTTC.

At least ten counts were recorded for this clonotype. CDR3 protein: CATSFSQGDRNEQFF. In DNA, the CDR3 is TGTGCCACCAGTTTTTCACAGGGGGATCGCAATGAGCAGTTCTTC. The V and J genes are TRBV24-1 and TRBJ2-1; TRBD1 matches 8 bases. V gave up 6 bases and J gave up 6 bases; unmatched junction bases: 9. The CDR3 is 15 amino acids. Germline CDR1 reads KGHDR; CDR2 reads SFDVKD.

This clonotype came up many times. The CDR3 spells CASSLGMLETQYF. In DNA form, the CDR3 reads TGTGCCAGCAGTTTAGGCATGTTAGAGACCCAGTACTTC. This chain joins TRBV12-3 or TRBV12-4 and TRBJ2-5, with D unclear. The germline V and J ends were trimmed by 1 base and 4 bases, with 7 bases remaining between them. The CDR3 spans 13 residues.

A note on this clonotype: An end of the junction does not agree with germline; a read error may underlie this. The CDR3 protein is CASSPPNWGRAGNEQSF. CDR3 in DNA: TGTGCCAGCTCACCACCGAATTGGGGCAGGGCAGGCAATGAGCAGTCCTTC. This sequence joins TRBV18 and TRBJ2-1; weak D call: TRBD1 (5 bases). The germline V gene encodes CDR1 KGHSH and CDR2 LQKENI. CDR3 length: 17 residues.

This clonotype was observed at least ten times. The chain carries TRBV30 and TRBJ1-1; D unclear. V lost 3 bases, J lost 2 bases, and 25 bases lay in between. This CDR3 has 18 amino acids. CDR1 and CDR2 (germline): GTSNPN, SVGIG (reference sequence). The CDR3 region has the DNA TGTGCCTGGAGGAAAGTATACCTGTTAAGAAAAGGCAACACTGAAGCTTTCTTT. Encoded protein: CAWRKVYLLRKGNTEAFF.